These T cell receptor beta chains were read from a single sample in a study of glioma-infiltrating T cells. One entry per CDR3 protein, called by TCRdb with MiXCR from the multiplex PCR reads. The table has some 130,000 distinct CDR3 sequences, under 25% seen once. What was sequenced was glioma tissue, nonneoplastic brain tissue, or PBMCs (not recorded which). The receptors stem from a human donor with low-grade glioma or glioblastoma, undergoing nonglioma brain surgery, or in good health (not recorded which). CDR3s leave out the opening cysteine and the closing phenylalanine or tryptophan. The order of the fields is V gene, clone size, CDR3 protein. Clone size is stated in some rows and not others, as once, few, many or a class when expanded.

TRBV3-1	few	ASSLGQAPSGGQPQH
TRBV4-1	few	ASSQDPGGYTDTQY
TRBV14	few	ASSQDLWISQSSYNEQF
TRBV10-2	few	ASTLTGGQPQH
TRBV6-1	many	ASRGEGSNSPLH
TRBV6-1	many	ASSQTGGFNQPQH
TRBV7-2	NA	ASSSTGASQPQH
TRBV6-1	many	ASREDSYNEQF
TRBV20-1	many	SAGGTQDTQY
TRBV14	NA	ASSHGRPIDNEQF
TRBV19	NA	ASSEQINYGYT
TRBV4-1	few	ASSQVPGDNSPLH
TRBV3-1	NA	ASSKRELTHTQY
TRBV12-3/TRBV12-4	NA	ASRYPGQGARSTEAF